This TCR beta chain comes out of a study of T cell responses to AZD1222 COVID-19 vaccine (dated by TCRdb to the early 2020s). For the study in its entirety: AZD1222 recipients whose second dose came at about 4 weeks and those whose second dose came at about 12 weeks were combined into one group, since spike-specific TCR depth and breadth did not differ between the two schedules. TCR sequencing was performed for about 250 trial participants, of whom some 200 were given two doses of AZD1222 and around 26 were given two doses of MenACWY control vaccine. Trial participants were enrolled by age into subgroups of 18-55, 56-69 and 70-plus years, and approximately 150, 30 and 60 TCR-sequenced participants, respectively, were included in these subgroups. Study-wide conclusions, independent of this receptor: In the small 56-69-year group, the increase in depth fell short of significance, most likely because of low power. Because no samples from the day 14 peak response were available, repertoires could be characterized only after the peak T cell response. Conclusions about previously exposed vaccinees are limited because only a handful of AZD1222 recipients were SARS-CoV-2 seropositive at baseline. Participants were mostly white British and included more females than males, and it was suggested by the authors that clonal diversity may have been underestimated. After two AZD1222 doses, spike-specific TCR breadth and depth were significantly higher than at day 0 and than in MenACWY recipients. Nearly half of unique spike-specific TCRs reportedly recognized epitopes outside regions mutated in the B.1.351 and B.1.1.7 variants. Vaccine-associated CD4 TCRs spanned the whole spike protein, with dominant responses in regions 160-218 and 743-854.

The CDR3 regions of human TCRbeta chains were analyzed by immunosequencing. In the authors' own workflow: TCRs in the repertoires were compared against a reference library of SARS-CoV-2-specific TCRs that had been generated with the MIRA antigen-specificity platform. Breadth was defined as the fraction of unique TCRs that were SARS-CoV-2-associated. Depth was defined as the fraction of total T cells that were SARS-CoV-2-associated. Using the MIRA data, every spike-specific TCR was mapped to the spike region that the TCR reacted to and assigned to either a CD4 or a CD8 class. Log10-transformed breadth and depth values were compared by one-way ANOVA with Sidak's multiple comparisons tests. This is the immuneACCESS table as TCRdb keeps it, with only in-frame sequences that have V and J called. A part of the clones is gone; compared with another copy, unresolved V genes explain less than half, and the rest is unexplained. D and trimming were read from the DNA, whereas the V and J calls and clone size are those reported in that table. The sample data list around 160,000 clones, and approximately 89% of these were observed just once. Approximately 16% of the sample is held by the ten biggest clonotypes.

On this clone itself: No cognate antigen has been identified for it. The sample holds no much larger clone one base away, and base qualities are not on file.

The sample's time point label is to be understood as: baseline before first vaccination. The vaccinee samples were drawn from two UK trials, COV001 and COV002, one of which was a single-blind randomized controlled phase 2/3 trial testing AZD1222 (ChAdOx1 nCoV-19) in healthy adults. For TCRbeta chain sequencing, PBMC samples were collected from trial participants at day 0 and at day 28 after the second dose. The clonotype comes from an adult in good health. The source was peripheral blood, collected on day 0 of AZD1222 vaccination.

The nucleotide sequence is given as TGTGCCAGCAGTTACAGGGCCGCGGGAGGCTACACCTTC. This yields the protein CASSYRAAGGYTF. Rearrangement joined TRBV6-5 to TRBJ1-2, with the D gene not clear enough to name. At the junction V is shortened by 2 bases and J by 8 bases, with 12 bases in between. The germline V gene specifies MNHEY as CDR1 and SVGAGI as CDR2. The CDR3 sequence holds 13 residues, the cysteine and phenylalanine included. Only the CDR3 portion is preserved as DNA: 39 bases, with reading frame beginning at the first base.